This T cell receptor (beta chain) was sequenced in a study of blood T cell repertoires in COVID-19. Study-wide background: Both acute and convalescent COVID-19 samples were obtained from the United States, Italy and Spain. In each case, the material was cDNA or gDNA derived from T cells, B-cell-depleted T cells, or PBMCs.

In the source study's methods: Amplification from reference gene primers served as the basis for estimated nucleated cell counts. TCRdb's table, derived via immunoSEQ multiplex PCR, lists solely in-frame clones and lacks some. V and J calls and clone size follow that table, whereas D and trimming were derived from the DNA. The sample comprises about 60,000 clones, roughly 85% of which are singletons, and approximately 4.3% rests with the top ten. The source of this sequence is a human donor in a cohort sampled during active COVID-19. The sample was peripheral blood.

The CDR3 here is CASRARFPGANVLTF. Here the CDR3 DNA reads TGTGCCAGCAGGGCCCGTTTCCCTGGGGCCAACGTCCTGACTTTC. The chain uses TRBV5-6 and TRBJ2-6; D is unresolved. The CDR3 length is 15 residues. Germline CDR1 SGHDT, CDR2 YYEEEE. V was clipped by 5 bases and J by 2 bases, with 11 bases between them.